This passage covers 13 T cell receptor beta chains from one sample sequenced in a study of graft-versus-host responses after intestinal transplantation. These receptors are not linked to any known antigen. Some clones are missing from TCRdb's copy, which holds only in-frame ones; the method was immunoSEQ multiplex PCR. The profile shows roughly 100,000 clones, over 85% of them singletons. Sequences were derived from unstimulated CD8+ T cells sorted from spleen or lymph node cells, sampled before intestinal transplant. The receptors were gathered from a human donor who received an intestinal transplant.

The chain recombines TRBV5-6 with TRBJ2-3; the match to TRBD2 covers 7 bases. With V trimmed by 0 bases and J by 4 bases, 8 bases remained unmatched. Germline CDR1 SGHDT, CDR2 YYEEEE. CDR3 length: 16 residues. In DNA, the CDR3 is TGTGCCAGCAGCTTGGGTGGCGGGGGAGTCGCAGATACGCAGTATTTT. It yields the protein CASSLGGGGVADTQYF.

The chain recombines TRBV5-5 with TRBJ2-7, with D perhaps TRBD2 (5 bases). V lost 4 bases, J lost 1 base, and 12 bases lay in between. The CDR3 runs to 14 residues. Germline V CDR1 and CDR2: SGHKS, YYEKEE (reference sequence). CDR3 DNA: TGTGCCAGCAGCAGTCCTGAGGGTTCCTACGAGCAGTACTTC. Translation gives CASSSPEGSYEQYF.

The V and J genes are TRBV29-1 and TRBJ1-2; possible D gene TRBD1, 6 bases. The CDR3 totals 15 residues. Trimming took 6 bases from V and 7 from J, leaving 24 bases between them. Germline V lookup: CDR1 SQVTM, CDR2 ANQGSEA. The CDR3 region has the DNA TGCAGCGTGCCCCCGCCGGCAGGGGCCGTCGCTGGCTACACCTTC. Its translation: CSVPPPAGAVAGYTF.

The rearrangement links TRBV5-1 to TRBJ2-7; 7 nucleotides align to TRBD1. CDR3 length: 14 amino acids. With V trimmed by 4 bases and J by 3 bases, 7 bases remained unmatched. Germline V gene data show CDR1 as SGHRS and CDR2 as YFSETQ. The CDR3 bases are TGCGCCAGCAGCCCCTGGACAGGAGGCTACGAGCAGTACTTC. Residues: CASSPWTGGYEQYF.

This CDR3 is CSVEEGTTYEQYF. The CDR3 region has the DNA TGCAGCGTTGAGGAGGGGACCACCTACGAGCAGTACTTC. The chain is built from TRBV29-1 and TRBJ2-7; D is possibly TRBD2 (6 bases). The V gene lost 3 bases and the J gene lost 2 bases, with 11 bases spanning the gap. Germline V CDR1 and CDR2: SQVTM, ANQGSEA. The CDR3 consists of 13 residues.

The rearrangement links TRBV19 to TRBJ2-7; 9 bases map to TRBD1. Germline V gene data show CDR1 as LNHDA and CDR2 as SQIVND (reference sequence). CDR3 length: 15 residues. V lost 9 bases and J lost 0; bases outside the gene matches: 9. CDR3 DNA: TGTGCCAGCCAAGGGGGACAGGGAAGCTCCTACGAGCAGTACTTC. Its protein is CASQGGQGSSYEQYF.

V usage is TRBV7-6 and J usage is TRBJ2-7, with D hard to call. Germline CDR1 is SGHVS and CDR2 is FNYEAQ. The CDR3 runs to 14 residues. Between the trimmed V and J ends, which lost 4 bases and 0 bases, there was a span of 10 bases. The CDR3: CASSSSGPSYEQYF. The CDR3 DNA reads as TGTGCCAGCAGCTCCTCCGGGCCCTCCTACGAGCAGTACTTC.

CDR3 sequence: CASSSGQGNQPQHF. DNA of the CDR3: TGTGCCAGCAGCTCCGGACAGGGCAATCAGCCCCAGCATTTT. The chain couples TRBV11-2 to TRBJ1-5, with 7 bases aligning to TRBD1. V trimming: 4 bases; J trimming: 2 bases; junction bases outside the gene matches: 2. The CDR3 length is 14 residues. The germline V gene encodes CDR1 SGHAT and CDR2 FQNNGV.

This chain joins TRBV2 and TRBJ1-1; D might be TRBD1 (5 bases). The CDR3 is 11 residues long. CDR1 and CDR2 (germline): SNHLY, FYNNEI. Trimming cost V 7 bases and J 4 bases, with 7 bases left between them. CDR3 sequence reads: CASNGGTEAFF. In DNA form, the CDR3 reads TGTGCCAGCAACGGGGGCACTGAAGCTTTCTTT. The whole variable domain, filled in from reference TRBV2 and TRBJ1-1, reads EPEVTQTPSHQVTQMGQEVILRCVPISNHLYFYWYRQILGQKVEFLVSFYNNEISEKSEIFDDQFSVERPDGSNFTLKIRSTKLEDSAMYFCASNGGTEAFFGQGTRLTVV.

The DNA of the CDR3 is TGTGCCAGCAGCTTGGAGGGGACAGGGACCTACGAGCAGTACTTC. Translation gives CASSLEGTGTYEQYF. The chain employs TRBV5-5 and TRBJ2-7, with 9 bases lining up with TRBD1. Germline V gene data show CDR1 as SGHKS and CDR2 as YYEKEE (reference sequence). The J segment lost 2 bases and the V segment lost 0 bases, leaving 3 bases of the junction unmatched. CDR3 length: 15 amino acids.

This clone is a singleton in its sample. CDR3 sequence reads: CASSEYEQYF. CDR3 sequence (DNA): TGTGCCAGCAGTGAATACGAGCAGTACTTC. This chain links TRBV6-1 with TRBJ2-7; the D is unclear. The length of the CDR3 is 10 residues. Trimming shortened V by 2 bases and J by 4 bases, and 0 bases separated the two germline ends. Per germline, CDR1 MNHNS and CDR2 SASEGT.

The chain joins TRBV7-9 to TRBJ2-7; a weak D match, TRBD1 (6 bases). Trimming removed 0 bases at V and 5 bases at J, with 14 bases between. Germline lookup yields CDR1 SEHNR and CDR2 FQNEAQ (reference sequence). CDR3 length: 15 amino acids. The CDR3, as DNA: TGTGCCAGCAGCTTAGCGGTCAGGGGTCTGGACGAGCAGTACTTC. Protein: CASSLAVRGLDEQYF.

This chain joins TRBV9 and TRBJ2-2; D gene unclear. CDR3 length equals 13 residues. The V and J ends lost 0 bases and 7 bases respectively, with 7 bases between them. Germline CDR1 is SGDLS and CDR2 is YYNGEE. The CDR3 reads CASSVAVGGELFF. The CDR3 nucleotides read TGTGCCAGCAGCGTAGCGGTTGGCGGGGAGCTGTTTTTT.